What follows are 26 T cell receptor beta chains derived from one specimen sequenced in a study of technical replicates of blood from several donors. TCRdb keeps only in-frame clones here, not all; method: immunoSEQ multiplex PCR. The data show some 94,000 clones, about 95% seen once. The material sequenced was T cells isolated from PBMCs. These receptors all stem from a human donor in good health.

V is TRBV27 and J is TRBJ2-5, with 8 bases fitting TRBD2. After removal of 6 bases from V and 5 bases from J, the junction contained 8 bases not matched to a gene. Germline CDR1 reads MNHEY; CDR2 reads SMNVEV (reference sequence). This CDR3 has 14 residues. CDR3 nucleotides: TGTGCCAGCAGAACTAGCGGAGGATCTGAGACCCAGTACTTC. Translated, it gives CASRTSGGSETQYF.

The chain is built from TRBV2 and TRBJ2-3, with 7 bases lining up with TRBD2. CDR3 length equals 16 residues. Germline CDR1 is SNHLY and CDR2 is FYNNEI. V was clipped by 8 bases and J by 7 bases; unmatched bases: 18. The CDR3 DNA follows: TGTGCCAGCCCCCCGGTGGGGGGGATTCGTAAGAATACGCAGTATTTT. Its translation is CASPPVGGIRKNTQYF.

This chain uses TRBV28 with TRBJ1-5; D remains unclear. The V and J ends lost 10 bases and 5 bases respectively, with 12 bases between them. This CDR3 has 12 amino acids. The germline V gene has CDR1 MDHEN and CDR2 SYDVKM. The CDR3 DNA is TGTGCCACAGGAACTCTCGATCAGCCCCAGCATTTT. Translated: CATGTLDQPQHF.

The CDR3 is CASNRLAGVNTGELFF. The DNA for the CDR3 is TGTGCCAGCAATCGACTAGCGGGAGTGAACACCGGGGAGCTGTTTTTT. J is TRBJ2-2 and V is TRBV28; 12 bases line up with TRBD2. CDR1 is MDHEN and CDR2 is SYDVKM in the germline V gene. The CDR3 runs to 16 residues. Trimming at V came to 7 bases and at J to 1 base, leaving 4 bases not matched to a gene.

The J gene is TRBJ2-5, the V gene TRBV4-1; possible D gene TRBD2, 5 bases. The end of the DNA aligns better with TRBJ2-7, so the J call may be wrong. This CDR3 has 15 residues. Germline-derived CDR1 and CDR2 are MGHRA and YSYEKL. This CDR3 is CASSQGTYRSYEQYF. The DNA for the CDR3 is TGCGCCAGCAGCCAAGGGACTTACCGCTCCTACGAGCAGTACTTC.

CDR3 amino acids: CASSLSIQGTQYF. The CDR3 region has the DNA TGTGCCAGCAGTTTATCGATCCAGGGTACGCAGTATTTT. The chain couples TRBV27 to TRBJ2-3, with a weak D call TRBD1 (5 bases). Germline V lookup: CDR1 MNHEY, CDR2 SMNVEV (reference sequence). Trimming stripped 0 bases from V and 8 bases from J, with 9 bases between. This CDR3 spans 13 amino acids.

This clone appeared a single time. The V gene is TRBV4-3, the J gene TRBJ2-1; TRBD2 aligns across 7 bases. Germline V gene data show CDR1 as LGHNA and CDR2 as YSLEER. V lost 0 bases and J lost 9; bases outside the gene matches: 11. The CDR3 loop spans 16 amino acids. The CDR3 DNA follows: TGCGCCAGCAGCCAAGAACAGGCGGGAGTTGTAGGTGAGCAGTTCTTC. Protein: CASSQEQAGVVGEQFF.

J is TRBJ2-6 and V is TRBV10-3; D unresolved. Germline CDR1 reads ENHRY; CDR2 reads SYGVKD. The CDR3 is made up of 14 amino acids. V lost 5 bases and J lost 4, with 9 bases in between. DNA for the CDR3: TGTGCCATCAGTTATAGTGCGGGGGCCAACGTCCTGACTTTC. Protein: CAISYSAGANVLTF.

The CDR3: CASSIAGTGLYEQYF. The CDR3 DNA is TGTGCCAGTAGTATCGCTGGGACAGGACTCTACGAGCAGTACTTC. V is TRBV19 and J is TRBJ2-7; 8 bases are shared with TRBD1. The CDR3 extends over 15 amino acids. CDR1 and CDR2 (germline): LNHDA, SQIVND (reference sequence). V gave up 3 bases and J gave up 3 bases; unmatched junction bases: 7.

The chain joins TRBV7-9 to TRBJ1-4; no reliable D call. Germline loops: CDR1 SEHNR, CDR2 FQNEAQ (reference sequence). V was trimmed by 8 bases and J by 0 bases, leaving 16 bases between them. This CDR3 is 16 amino acids long. CDR3 in amino acids: CASDQPMRATNEKLFF. The CDR3 DNA follows: TGTGCCAGCGACCAACCAATGCGGGCAACTAATGAAAAACTGTTTTTT. The whole variable domain, filled in from reference TRBV7-9 and TRBJ1-4, reads DTGVSQNPRHKITKRGQNVTFRCDPISEHNRLYWYRQTLGQGPEFLTYFQNEAQLEKSRLLSDRFSAERPKGSFSTLEIQRTEQGDSAMYLCASDQPMRATNEKLFFGSGTQLSVL.

This chain's CDR3 is CASSPGTANEKLFF. CDR3 DNA: TGCGCCAGCAGCCCCGGGACAGCTAATGAAAAACTGTTTTTT. V usage is TRBV5-1 and J usage is TRBJ1-4; 7 nucleotides agree with TRBD1. There are 14 residues in the CDR3. The V segment lost 4 bases and the J segment 3 bases; nucleotides outside the gene matches: 3. The V gene's germline CDR1 is SGHRS and CDR2 YFSETQ.

J is TRBJ2-3 and V is TRBV11-2; no definite D call. Trimming took 1 base from V and 3 from J, leaving 5 bases between them. The CDR3 contains 13 residues. The V gene's germline CDR1 is SGHAT and CDR2 FQNNGV. CDR3: CASSLGRTDTQYF. As DNA, the CDR3 is TGTGCCAGCAGCTTAGGGAGAACAGATACGCAGTATTTT.

This clone was detected only a few times. V and J are TRBV18 and TRBJ2-5; no definite D call. CDR1 is KGHSH, CDR2 LQKENI, per germline. This CDR3 spans 13 amino acids. V was trimmed by 1 base and J by 2 bases, leaving 5 bases between them. The CDR3 nucleotides read TGTGCCAGCTCACCACTTAGTCAAGAGACCCAGTACTTC. It codes for CASSPLSQETQYF.

The chain combines TRBV6-1 with TRBJ2-7, with D maybe TRBD2 (5 bases). The germline gives CDR1 MNHNS, CDR2 SASEGT. This CDR3 is built from 14 residues. The CDR3, as DNA: TGTGCTGCGGGCCGAGACCCGTACTCCTACGAGCAGTACTTC. Translation: CAAGRDPYSYEQYF.

The chain links TRBV28 to TRBJ2-2, with 9 positions matching TRBD1. V was pared by 6 bases and J by 8 bases, with 13 bases of the junction left unmatched. CDR1 MDHEN and CDR2 SYDVKM come from the germline V gene. CDR3 size: 16 residues. The CDR3 loop is CASSSRSDRGKGELFF. As DNA, the CDR3 is TGTGCCAGCAGCTCTCGCTCGGACAGGGGAAAGGGGGAGCTGTTTTTT. The complete variable domain, with remaining parts taken from reference TRBV28 and TRBJ2-2, reads DVKVTQSSRYLVKRTGEKVFLECVQDMDHENMFWYRQDPGLGLRLIYFSYDVKMKEKGDIPEGYSVSREKKERFSLILESASTNQTSMYLCASSSRSDRGKGELFFGEGSRLTVL.

The V gene is TRBV11-2, the J gene TRBJ2-7, with TRBD1 as a possible D gene (6 bases). CDR3 length: 17 residues. Germline CDR1 is SGHAT and CDR2 is FQNNGV. Trimming removed 1 base from V and 2 bases from J, with 18 bases in between. CDR3 residues: CASSLATAWTVTYEQYF. In DNA, the CDR3 is TGTGCCAGCAGCTTAGCCACAGCCTGGACAGTAACCTACGAGCAGTACTTC. The full variable domain, rest sourced from reference TRBV11-2 and TRBJ2-7, is EAGVAQSPRYKIIEKRQSVAFWCNPISGHATLYWYQQILGQGPKLLIQFQNNGVVDDSQLPKDRFSAERLKGVDSTLKIQPAKLEDSAVYLCASSLATAWTVTYEQYFGPGTRLTVT.

The chain links TRBV4-3 to TRBJ2-5, with TRBD2 matching 7 bases. Trimming cost V 1 base and J 5 bases; bases outside gene matches: 4. From germline, CDR1 is LGHNA and CDR2 YSLEER. This CDR3 is built from 14 residues. The CDR3 DNA reads TGCGCCAGCAGCCAAGGTTTACTAGCGGAGACCCAGTACTTC. The encoded protein is CASSQGLLAETQYF.

J is TRBJ2-3 and V is TRBV6-1; D not certain. Germline assignment: CDR1 MNHNS and CDR2 SASEGT. Trimming pared 3 bases from V and 6 bases from J, leaving 10 bases between. This CDR3 comprises 13 residues. The CDR3 loop is CASSDWSVDTQYF. DNA of the CDR3: TGTGCCAGCAGTGATTGGTCAGTGGATACGCAGTATTTT.

The chain joins TRBV6-5 to TRBJ2-7, with 7 bases lining up with TRBD1. The CDR3 is made up of 13 amino acids. V was clipped by 6 bases and J by 5 bases; unmatched bases: 7. Looked up from germline, CDR1 is MNHEY and CDR2 is SVGAGI. This CDR3 reads CASSYDRADEQYF. The CDR3 region has the DNA TGTGCCAGCAGCTACGACAGGGCCGACGAGCAGTACTTC.

V and J are TRBV29-1 and TRBJ1-2; D is perhaps TRBD1 (6 bases). This CDR3 has 13 amino acids. The ends were cut back, 7 bases at V and 6 bases at J, with 18 bases in the middle. CDR1 and CDR2 from the germline V gene are SQVTM and ANQGSEA. The CDR3 sequence is CSASPGELHGYTF. Written as DNA, the CDR3 is TGCAGCGCCTCTCCAGGGGAACTACATGGCTACACCTTC.

The CDR3 protein is CASSLYWAGEAFF. The CDR3 region has the DNA TGTGCCAGCAGCCTTTATTGGGCAGGAGAAGCTTTCTTT. The chain joins TRBV14 to TRBJ1-1, with unresolved D. The CDR3 runs 13 residues. Germline V gene lookup returns CDR1 SGHDN and CDR2 FVKESK. V was trimmed by 4 bases and J by 8 bases, leaving 14 bases between them.

The chain has TRBV5-1 and TRBJ2-5, with 8 bases aligning to TRBD2. The CDR3 extends over 16 amino acids. Germline lookup yields CDR1 SGHRS and CDR2 YFSETQ. With V trimmed by 0 bases and J by 2 bases, 6 bases remained unmatched. CDR3 DNA sequence: TGCGCCAGCAGCTTGGCACCACTAGCGGTTCAAGAGACCCAGTACTTC. It yields the protein CASSLAPLAVQETQYF.

The DNA for the CDR3 is TGTGCCAGCAGTGAAGAGGTCGGGGGGCATGACTATGGCTACACCTTC. Protein: CASSEEVGGHDYGYTF. This chain connects TRBV6-1 to TRBJ1-2, with a tentative D call TRBD1 (6 bases). Per the germline V gene, CDR1 is MNHNS and CDR2 is SASEGT. Trimming took off 1 base at V and 3 bases at J, with 15 bases between the two ends. The CDR3 runs to 16 residues.

The V and J genes are TRBV7-8 and TRBJ1-1, with D tentatively TRBD1 (5 bases). Germline V gives CDR1 SGHVS, CDR2 FQNEAQ. CDR3 length equals 17 residues. V was shortened by 5 bases and J by 0 bases, with 19 bases between the two germline ends. The CDR3 region is CASSPFTGEIMNTEAFF. In DNA, the CDR3 is TGTGCCAGCAGCCCATTCACAGGAGAAATAATGAACACTGAAGCTTTCTTT.

The rearrangement joins TRBV9 to TRBJ2-7, with a tentative D call TRBD2 (6 bases). V was pared by 2 bases and J by 2 bases, with 14 bases between. CDR3 size: 15 residues. CDR1 and CDR2 from the germline V gene are SGDLS and YYNGEE. The CDR3 sequence: CASSVSGAGPYEQYF. The CDR3, as DNA: TGTGCCAGCAGCGTCTCAGGAGCGGGCCCCTACGAGCAGTACTTC.

The chain couples TRBV5-1 to TRBJ2-3; 12 nucleotides agree with TRBD2. CDR1 and CDR2 from the germline V gene are SGHRS and YFSETQ. Trimming removed 3 bases from V and 0 bases from J; junction bases left unmatched: 11. This CDR3 is 19 amino acids long. The CDR3 here is CASSSGLAGGISSTDTQYF. Here the CDR3 DNA reads TGCGCCAGCAGCTCGGGACTAGCGGGTGGGATCAGTAGCACAGATACGCAGTATTTT.